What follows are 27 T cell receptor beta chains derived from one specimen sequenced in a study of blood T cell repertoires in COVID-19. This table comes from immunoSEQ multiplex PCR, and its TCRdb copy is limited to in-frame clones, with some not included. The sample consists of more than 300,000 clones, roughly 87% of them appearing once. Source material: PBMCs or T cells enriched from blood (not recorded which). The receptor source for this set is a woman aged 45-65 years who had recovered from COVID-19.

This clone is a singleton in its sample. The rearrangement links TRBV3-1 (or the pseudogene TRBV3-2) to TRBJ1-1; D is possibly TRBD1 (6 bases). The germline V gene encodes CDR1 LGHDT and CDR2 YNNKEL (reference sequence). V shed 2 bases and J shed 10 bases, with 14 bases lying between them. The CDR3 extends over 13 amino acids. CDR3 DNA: TGTGCCAGCAGCCAAAGTCAGGGGCAGGGAGCTTTCTTT. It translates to CASSQSQGQGAFF.

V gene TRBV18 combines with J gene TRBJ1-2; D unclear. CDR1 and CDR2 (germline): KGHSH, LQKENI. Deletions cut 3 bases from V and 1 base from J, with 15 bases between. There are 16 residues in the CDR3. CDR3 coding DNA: TGTGCCAGCTCACCGGCCGGGGAGAACCTTAACTATGGCTACACCTTC. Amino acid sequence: CASSPAGENLNYGYTF. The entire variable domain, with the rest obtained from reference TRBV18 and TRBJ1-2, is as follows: NAGVMQNPRHLVRRRGQEARLRCSPMKGHSHVYWYRQLPEEGLKFMVYLQKENIIDESGMPKERFSAEFPKEGPSILRIQQVVRGDSAAYFCASSPAGENLNYGYTFGSGTRLTVV.

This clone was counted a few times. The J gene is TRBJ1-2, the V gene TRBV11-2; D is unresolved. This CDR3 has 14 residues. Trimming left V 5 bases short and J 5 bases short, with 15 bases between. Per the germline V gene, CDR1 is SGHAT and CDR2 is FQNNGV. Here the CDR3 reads CASSRLPGWYGYTF. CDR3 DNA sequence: TGTGCCAGCAGCCGCCTACCTGGTTGGTATGGCTACACCTTC.

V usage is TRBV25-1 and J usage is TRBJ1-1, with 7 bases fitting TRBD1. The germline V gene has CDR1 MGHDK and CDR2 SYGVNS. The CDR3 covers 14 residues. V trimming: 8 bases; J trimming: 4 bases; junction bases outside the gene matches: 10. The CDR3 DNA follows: TGTGCCAGCGGACTAACAGGGGTTGGCACTGAAGCTTTCTTT. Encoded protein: CASGLTGVGTEAFF.

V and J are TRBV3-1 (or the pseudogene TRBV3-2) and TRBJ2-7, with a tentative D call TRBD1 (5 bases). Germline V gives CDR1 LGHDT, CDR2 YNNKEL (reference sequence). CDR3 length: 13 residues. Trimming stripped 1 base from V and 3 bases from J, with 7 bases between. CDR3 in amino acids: CASSQGRDYEQYF. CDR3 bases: TGTGCCAGCAGCCAAGGCAGGGACTACGAGCAGTACTTC.

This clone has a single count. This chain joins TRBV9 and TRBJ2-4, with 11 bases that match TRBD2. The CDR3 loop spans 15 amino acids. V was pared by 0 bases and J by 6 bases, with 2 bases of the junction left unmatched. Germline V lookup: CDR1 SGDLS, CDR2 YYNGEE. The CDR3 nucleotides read TGTGCCAGCAGCGTAGAGGGACTAGCGGCAAACATTCAGTACTTC. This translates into CASSVEGLAANIQYF.

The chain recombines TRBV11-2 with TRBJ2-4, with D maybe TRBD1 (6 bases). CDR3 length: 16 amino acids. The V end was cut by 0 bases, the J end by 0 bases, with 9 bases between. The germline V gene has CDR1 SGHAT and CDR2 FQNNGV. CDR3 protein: CASSLEGQLAKNIQYF. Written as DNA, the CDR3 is TGTGCCAGCAGCTTAGAGGGACAACTAGCCAAAAACATTCAGTACTTC.

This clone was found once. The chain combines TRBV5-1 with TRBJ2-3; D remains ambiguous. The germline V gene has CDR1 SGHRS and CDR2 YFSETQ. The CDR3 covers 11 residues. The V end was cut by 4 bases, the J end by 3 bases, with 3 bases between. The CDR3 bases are TGCGCCAGCAGCGCGACAGATACGCAGTATTTT. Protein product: CASSATDTQYF.

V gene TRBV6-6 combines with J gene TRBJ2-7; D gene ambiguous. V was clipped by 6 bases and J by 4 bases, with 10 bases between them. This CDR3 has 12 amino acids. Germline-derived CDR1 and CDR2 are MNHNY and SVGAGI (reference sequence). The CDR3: CASSTPGYEQYF. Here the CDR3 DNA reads TGTGCCAGCAGCACCCCAGGATACGAGCAGTACTTC.

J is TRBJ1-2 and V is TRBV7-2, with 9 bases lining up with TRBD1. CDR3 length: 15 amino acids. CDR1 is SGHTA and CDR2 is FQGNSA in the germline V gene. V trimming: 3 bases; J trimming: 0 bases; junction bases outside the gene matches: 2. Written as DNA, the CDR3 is TGTGCCAGCAGCTTGGACAGGGGATCTAACTATGGCTACACCTTC. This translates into CASSLDRGSNYGYTF.

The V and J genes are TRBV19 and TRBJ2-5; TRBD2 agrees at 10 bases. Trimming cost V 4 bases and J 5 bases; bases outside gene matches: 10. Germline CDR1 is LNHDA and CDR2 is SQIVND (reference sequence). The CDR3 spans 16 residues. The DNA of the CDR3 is TGTGCCAGTAGTAAGGGGCTAGCGGGGGTTTTGGAGACCCAGTACTTC. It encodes CASSKGLAGVLETQYF.

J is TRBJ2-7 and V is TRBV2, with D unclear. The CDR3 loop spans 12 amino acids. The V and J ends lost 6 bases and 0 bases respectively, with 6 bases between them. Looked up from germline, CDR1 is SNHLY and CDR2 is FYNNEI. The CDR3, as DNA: TGTGCCAGCAGAACAGCCTCCTACGAGCAGTACTTC. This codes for CASRTASYEQYF. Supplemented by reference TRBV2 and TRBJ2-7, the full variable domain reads EPEVTQTPSHQVTQMGQEVILRCVPISNHLYFYWYRQILGQKVEFLVSFYNNEISEKSEIFDDQFSVERPDGSNFTLKIRSTKLEDSAMYFCASRTASYEQYFGPGTRLTVT.

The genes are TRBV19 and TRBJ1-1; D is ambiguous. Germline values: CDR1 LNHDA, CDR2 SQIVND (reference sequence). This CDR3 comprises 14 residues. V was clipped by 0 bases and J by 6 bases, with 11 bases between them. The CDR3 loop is CASSIEATRAEAFF. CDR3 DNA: TGTGCCAGTAGTATAGAGGCGACCCGGGCTGAAGCTTTCTTT.

CDR3 nucleotide sequence: TGTGCCATCAGTGGGCGAGGGGGACCCTTCTCTGGGGCCAACGTCCTGACTTTC. This sequence encodes CAISGRGGPFSGANVLTF. This chain connects TRBV10-3 to TRBJ2-6, with D tentatively TRBD1 (6 bases). The CDR3 covers 18 residues. CDR1 is ENHRY, CDR2 SYGVKD, per germline. The ends were cut back, 4 bases at V and 0 bases at J, with 16 bases in the middle.

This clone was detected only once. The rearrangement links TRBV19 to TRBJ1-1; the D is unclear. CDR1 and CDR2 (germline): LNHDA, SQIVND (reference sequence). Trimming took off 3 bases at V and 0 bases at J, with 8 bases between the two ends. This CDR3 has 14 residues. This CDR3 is CASSIRVLNTEAFF. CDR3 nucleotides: TGTGCCAGTAGTATCCGGGTATTGAACACTGAAGCTTTCTTT.

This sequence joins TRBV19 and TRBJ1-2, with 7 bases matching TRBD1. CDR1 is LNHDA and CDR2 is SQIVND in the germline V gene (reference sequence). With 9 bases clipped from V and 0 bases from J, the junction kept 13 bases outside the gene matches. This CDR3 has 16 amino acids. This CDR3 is CASQGDNYDPNYGYTF. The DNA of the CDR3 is TGTGCCAGCCAGGGGGACAATTACGACCCTAACTATGGCTACACCTTC.

In nucleotides, the CDR3 is TGTGCCAGCAGTTACCGGACTAGCGGGACTGTTTACAATGAGCAGTTCTTC. Translation: CASSYRTSGTVYNEQFF. The chain carries TRBV6-2 or TRBV6-3 and TRBJ2-1; 12 bases are shared with TRBD2. Germline loops: CDR1 MNHEY, CDR2 SVGEGT. The CDR3 runs 17 residues. V was clipped by 2 bases and J by 4 bases; unmatched bases: 6.

The CDR3 sequence is CASNPGTGLAYGYTF. In DNA, the CDR3 is TGTGCCAGCAACCCTGGGACAGGGTTGGCCTATGGCTACACCTTC. The rearrangement joins TRBV11-2 to TRBJ1-2, with 9 positions matching TRBD1. CDR1 and CDR2 (germline): SGHAT, FQNNGV. This CDR3 is built from 15 residues. V lost 7 bases and J lost 4; bases outside the gene matches: 10.

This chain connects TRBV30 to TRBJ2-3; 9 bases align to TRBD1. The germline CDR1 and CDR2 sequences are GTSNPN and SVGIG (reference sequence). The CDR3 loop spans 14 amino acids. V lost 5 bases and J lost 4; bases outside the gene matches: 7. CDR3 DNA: TGTGCCTGGGCCCGACAGGGGGGGGCAGATACGCAGTATTTT. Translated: CAWARQGGADTQYF.

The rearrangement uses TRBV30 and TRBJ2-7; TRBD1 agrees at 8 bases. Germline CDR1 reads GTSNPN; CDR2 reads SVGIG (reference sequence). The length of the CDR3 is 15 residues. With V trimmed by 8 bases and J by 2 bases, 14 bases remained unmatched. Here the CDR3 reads CAGSFPGQDPYEQYF. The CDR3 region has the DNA TGTGCCGGGTCCTTTCCGGGACAGGACCCCTACGAGCAGTACTTC. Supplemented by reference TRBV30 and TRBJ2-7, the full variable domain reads SQTIHQWPATLVQPVGSPLSLECTVEGTSNPNLYWYRQAAGRGLQLLFYSVGIGQISSEVPQNLSASRPQDRQFILSSKKLLLSDSGFYLCAGSFPGQDPYEQYFGPGTRLTVT.

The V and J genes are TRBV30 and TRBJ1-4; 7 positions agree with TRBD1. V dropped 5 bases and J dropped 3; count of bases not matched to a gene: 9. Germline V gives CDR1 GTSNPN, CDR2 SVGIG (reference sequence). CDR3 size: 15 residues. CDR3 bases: TGTGCCTGGGGCCCTGAGGGACAGCCTAATGAAAAACTGTTTTTT. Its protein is CAWGPEGQPNEKLFF. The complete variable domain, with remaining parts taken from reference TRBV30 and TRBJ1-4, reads SQTIHQWPATLVQPVGSPLSLECTVEGTSNPNLYWYRQAAGRGLQLLFYSVGIGQISSEVPQNLSASRPQDRQFILSSKKLLLSDSGFYLCAWGPEGQPNEKLFFGSGTQLSVL.

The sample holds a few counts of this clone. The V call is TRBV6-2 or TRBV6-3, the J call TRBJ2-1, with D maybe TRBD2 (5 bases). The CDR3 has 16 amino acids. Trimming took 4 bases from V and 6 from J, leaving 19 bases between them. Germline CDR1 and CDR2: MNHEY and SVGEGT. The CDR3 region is CASSLGSWASSNEQFF. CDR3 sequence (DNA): TGTGCCAGCAGTTTGGGTTCTTGGGCTAGCTCCAATGAGCAGTTCTTC.

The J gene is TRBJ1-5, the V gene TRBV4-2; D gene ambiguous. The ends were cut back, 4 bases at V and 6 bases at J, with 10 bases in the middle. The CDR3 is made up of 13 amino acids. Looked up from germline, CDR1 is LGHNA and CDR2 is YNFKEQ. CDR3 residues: CASSLELSQPQHF. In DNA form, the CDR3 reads TGTGCCAGCAGCCTTGAGTTGAGTCAGCCCCAGCATTTT.

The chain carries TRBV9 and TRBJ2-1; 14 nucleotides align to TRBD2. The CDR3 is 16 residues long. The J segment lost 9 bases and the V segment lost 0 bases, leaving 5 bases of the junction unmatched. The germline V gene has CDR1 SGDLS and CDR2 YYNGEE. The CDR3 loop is CASSVGPGLAGVEQFF. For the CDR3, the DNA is TGTGCCAGCAGCGTAGGGCCGGGACTAGCGGGGGTTGAGCAGTTCTTC.

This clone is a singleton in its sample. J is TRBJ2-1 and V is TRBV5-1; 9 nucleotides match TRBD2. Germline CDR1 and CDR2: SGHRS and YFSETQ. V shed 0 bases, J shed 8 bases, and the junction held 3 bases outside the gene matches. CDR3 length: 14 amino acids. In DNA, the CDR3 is TGCGCCAGCAGCTTGGCCAAGCGGGGGGATGAGCAGTTCTTC. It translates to CASSLAKRGDEQFF.

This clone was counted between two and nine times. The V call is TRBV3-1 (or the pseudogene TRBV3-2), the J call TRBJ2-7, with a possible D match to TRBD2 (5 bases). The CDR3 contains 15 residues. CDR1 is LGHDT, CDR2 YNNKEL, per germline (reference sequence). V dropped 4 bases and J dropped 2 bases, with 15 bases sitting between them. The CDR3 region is CASSPVPGFPYEQYF. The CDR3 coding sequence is TGTGCCAGCAGCCCCGTCCCGGGGTTCCCCTACGAGCAGTACTTC.

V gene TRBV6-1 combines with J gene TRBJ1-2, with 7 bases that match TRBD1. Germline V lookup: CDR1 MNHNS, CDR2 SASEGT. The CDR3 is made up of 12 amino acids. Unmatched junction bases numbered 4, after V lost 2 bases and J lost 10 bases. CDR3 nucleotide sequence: TGTGCCAGCAGTGAACTTACAGGGGTCTACACCTTC. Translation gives CASSELTGVYTF.